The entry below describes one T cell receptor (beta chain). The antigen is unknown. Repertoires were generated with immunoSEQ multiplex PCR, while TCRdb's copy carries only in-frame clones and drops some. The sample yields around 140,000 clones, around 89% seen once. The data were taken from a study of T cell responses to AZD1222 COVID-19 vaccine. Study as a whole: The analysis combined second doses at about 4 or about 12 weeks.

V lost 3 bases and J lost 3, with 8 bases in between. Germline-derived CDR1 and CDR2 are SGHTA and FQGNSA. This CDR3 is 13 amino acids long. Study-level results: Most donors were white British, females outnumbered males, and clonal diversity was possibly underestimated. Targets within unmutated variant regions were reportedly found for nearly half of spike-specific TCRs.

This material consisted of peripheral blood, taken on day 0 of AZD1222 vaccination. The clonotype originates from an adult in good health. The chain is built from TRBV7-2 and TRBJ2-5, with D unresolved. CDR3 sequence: CASSFSHEETQYF. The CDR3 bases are TGTGCCAGCAGCTTTTCGCACGAAGAGACCCAGTACTTC.